This TCR beta chain was obtained from a study of OX40 agonist ivuxolimab in advanced cancers. Looking at the study overall: Patients undergoing dose escalation presented with hepatocellular carcinoma, melanoma, renal cell or head and neck cancer.

CDR1 is SGHNT, CDR2 YYREEE, per germline (reference sequence). The CDR3 is made up of 15 amino acids. V gave up 0 bases and J gave up 1 base, with 11 bases separating them. The repertoire was sequenced with immunoSEQ multiplex PCR; TCRdb's copy has only in-frame clones and lacks some. The sample carries about 67,000 clones, around 83% recorded once. The rearrangement uses TRBV5-4 and TRBJ2-7, with a tentative D call TRBD2 (6 bases). The clonotype comes from an adult with an advanced solid tumor such as melanoma, head and neck, liver or kidney cancer. The source was CD4+ or CD8+ T cells sorted from blood, collected in a trial of the OX40 agonist ivuxolimab. As DNA, the CDR3 is TGTGCCAGCAGCTTGGAAGGGACTCTTTCCTACGAGCAGTACTTC. Amino acids: CASSLEGTLSYEQYF.